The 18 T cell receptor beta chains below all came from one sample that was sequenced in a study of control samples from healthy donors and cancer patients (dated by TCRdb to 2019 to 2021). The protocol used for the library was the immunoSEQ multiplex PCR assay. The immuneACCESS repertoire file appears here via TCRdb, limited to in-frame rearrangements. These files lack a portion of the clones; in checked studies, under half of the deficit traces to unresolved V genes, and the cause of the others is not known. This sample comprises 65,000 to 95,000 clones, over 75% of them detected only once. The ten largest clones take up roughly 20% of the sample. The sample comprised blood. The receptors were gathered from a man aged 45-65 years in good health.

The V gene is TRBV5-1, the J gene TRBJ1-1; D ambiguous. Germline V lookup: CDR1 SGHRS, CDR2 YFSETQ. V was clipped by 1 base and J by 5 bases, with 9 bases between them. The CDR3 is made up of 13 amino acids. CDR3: CASSLSYGTEAFF. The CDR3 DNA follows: TGCGCCAGCAGCTTGTCGTACGGGACTGAAGCTTTCTTT. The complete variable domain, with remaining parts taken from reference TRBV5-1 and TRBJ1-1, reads KAGVTQTPRYLIKTRGQQVTLSCSPISGHRSVSWYQQTPGQGLQFLFEYFSETQRNKGNFPGRFSGRQFSNSRSEMNVSTLELGDSALYLCASSLSYGTEAFFGQGTRLTVV.

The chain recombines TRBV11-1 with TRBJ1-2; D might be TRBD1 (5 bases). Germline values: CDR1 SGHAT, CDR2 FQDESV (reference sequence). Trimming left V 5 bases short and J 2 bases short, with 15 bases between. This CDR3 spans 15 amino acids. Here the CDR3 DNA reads TGTGCCAGCAGCCCCCGGAGCAGGGCGAACTATGGCTACACCTTC. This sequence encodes CASSPRSRANYGYTF.

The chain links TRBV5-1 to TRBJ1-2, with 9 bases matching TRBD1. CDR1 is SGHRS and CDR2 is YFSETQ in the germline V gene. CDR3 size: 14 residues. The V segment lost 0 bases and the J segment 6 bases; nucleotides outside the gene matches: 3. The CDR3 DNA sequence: TGCGCCAGCAGCTTGGGACAGGGGGGAGATGGCTACACCTTC. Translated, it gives CASSLGQGGDGYTF.

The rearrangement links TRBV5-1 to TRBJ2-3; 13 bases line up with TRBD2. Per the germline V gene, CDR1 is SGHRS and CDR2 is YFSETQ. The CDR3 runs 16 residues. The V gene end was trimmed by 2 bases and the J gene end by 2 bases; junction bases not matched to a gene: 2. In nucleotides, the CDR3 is TGCGCCAGCAGCTTAGGGACTAGCGGGGACACAGATACGCAGTATTTT. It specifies CASSLGTSGDTDTQYF.

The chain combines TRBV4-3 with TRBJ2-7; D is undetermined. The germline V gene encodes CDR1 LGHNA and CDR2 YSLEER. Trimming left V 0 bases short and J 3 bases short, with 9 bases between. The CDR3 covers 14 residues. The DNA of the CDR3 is TGCGCCAGCAGCCAAGATTATCCCCTCTACGAGCAGTACTTC. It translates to CASSQDYPLYEQYF.

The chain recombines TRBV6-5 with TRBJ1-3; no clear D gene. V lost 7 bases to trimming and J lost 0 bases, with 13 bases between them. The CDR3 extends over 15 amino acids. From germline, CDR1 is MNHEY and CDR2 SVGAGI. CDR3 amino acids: CASTGGRDSGNTIYF. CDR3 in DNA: TGTGCCAGCACGGGAGGGCGAGACTCTGGAAACACCATATATTTT.

CDR3 residues: CASSLRRTGDYGYTF. CDR3 in DNA: TGTGCCAGCAGTCTACGTCGGACAGGCGATTATGGCTACACCTTC. V usage is TRBV6-5 and J usage is TRBJ1-2, with 7 bases fitting TRBD1. This CDR3 is 15 amino acids long. V lost 5 bases and J lost 5; bases outside the gene matches: 11. The germline V gene encodes CDR1 MNHEY and CDR2 SVGAGI.

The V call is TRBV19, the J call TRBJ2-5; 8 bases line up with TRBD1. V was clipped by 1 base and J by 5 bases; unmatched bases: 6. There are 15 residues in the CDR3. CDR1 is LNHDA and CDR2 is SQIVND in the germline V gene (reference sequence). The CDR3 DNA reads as TGTGCCAGTAGTATAGGGGCAGGGGGCGGGGAGACCCAGTACTTC. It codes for CASSIGAGGGETQYF.

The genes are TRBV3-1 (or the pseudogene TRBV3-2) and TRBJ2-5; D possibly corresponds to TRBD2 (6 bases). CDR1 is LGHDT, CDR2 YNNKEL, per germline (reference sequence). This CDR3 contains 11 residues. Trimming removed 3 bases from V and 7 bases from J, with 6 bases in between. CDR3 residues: CASSQRGTQYF. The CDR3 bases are TGTGCCAGCAGCCAGCGGGGGACCCAGTACTTC.

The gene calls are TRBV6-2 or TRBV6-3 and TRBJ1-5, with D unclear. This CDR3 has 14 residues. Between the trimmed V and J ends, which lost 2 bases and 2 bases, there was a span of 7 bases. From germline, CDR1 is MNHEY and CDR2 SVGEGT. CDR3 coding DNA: TGTGCCAGCAGTTACAGGCTCGGCAATCAGCCCCAGCATTTT. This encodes CASSYRLGNQPQHF.

The chain's CDR3 is CASTSEGYNTEAFF. The CDR3 bases are TGCGCCAGCACCTCGGAGGGATATAACACTGAAGCTTTCTTT. This chain uses TRBV5-1 with TRBJ1-1; D is unclear. V gave up 6 bases and J gave up 2 bases, with 14 bases separating them. The germline gives CDR1 SGHRS, CDR2 YFSETQ. CDR3 size: 14 residues. Variable domain in full (rest from reference TRBV5-1 and TRBJ1-1): KAGVTQTPRYLIKTRGQQVTLSCSPISGHRSVSWYQQTPGQGLQFLFEYFSETQRNKGNFPGRFSGRQFSNSRSEMNVSTLELGDSALYLCASTSEGYNTEAFFGQGTRLTVV.

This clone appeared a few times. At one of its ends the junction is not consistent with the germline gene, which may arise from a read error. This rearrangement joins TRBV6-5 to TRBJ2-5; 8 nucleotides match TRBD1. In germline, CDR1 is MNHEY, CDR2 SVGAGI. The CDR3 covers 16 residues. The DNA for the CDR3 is TGTGCCAGCAGCTACTTAGGACAGGGAAAATCAGAGACCCAGTACTTC. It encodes CASSYLGQGKSETQYF.

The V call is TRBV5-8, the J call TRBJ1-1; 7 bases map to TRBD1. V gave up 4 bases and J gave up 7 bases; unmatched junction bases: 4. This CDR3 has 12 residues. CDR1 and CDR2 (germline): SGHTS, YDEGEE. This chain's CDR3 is CASSITGVEAFF. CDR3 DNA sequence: TGTGCCAGCAGCATTACAGGGGTTGAAGCTTTCTTT. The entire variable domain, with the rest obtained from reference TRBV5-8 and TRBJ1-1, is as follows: EAGVTQSPTHLIKTRGQQATLRCSPISGHTSVYWYQQALGLGLQFLLWYDEGEERNRGNFPPRFSGRQFPNYSSELNVNALELEDSALYLCASSITGVEAFFGQGTRLTVV.

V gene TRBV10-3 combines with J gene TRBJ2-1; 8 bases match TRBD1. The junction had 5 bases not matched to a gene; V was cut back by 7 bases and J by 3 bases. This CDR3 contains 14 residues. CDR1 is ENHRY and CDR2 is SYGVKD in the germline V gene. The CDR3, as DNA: TGTGCCATCAAACTAGACAGGGGCTACAATGAGCAGTTCTTC. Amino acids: CAIKLDRGYNEQFF.

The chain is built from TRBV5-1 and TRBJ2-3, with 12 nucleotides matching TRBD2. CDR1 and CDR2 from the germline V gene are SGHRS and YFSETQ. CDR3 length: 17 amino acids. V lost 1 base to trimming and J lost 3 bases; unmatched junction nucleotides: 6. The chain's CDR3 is CASSLFLAGGQTDTQYF. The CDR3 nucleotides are TGCGCCAGCAGCTTGTTTCTAGCGGGAGGGCAGACAGATACGCAGTATTTT. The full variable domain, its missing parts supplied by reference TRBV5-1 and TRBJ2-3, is KAGVTQTPRYLIKTRGQQVTLSCSPISGHRSVSWYQQTPGQGLQFLFEYFSETQRNKGNFPGRFSGRQFSNSRSEMNVSTLELGDSALYLCASSLFLAGGQTDTQYFGPGTRLTVL.

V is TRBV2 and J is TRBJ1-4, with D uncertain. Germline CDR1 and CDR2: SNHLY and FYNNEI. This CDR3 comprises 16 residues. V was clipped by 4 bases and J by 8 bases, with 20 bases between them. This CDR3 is CASSALGPRQGEKLFF. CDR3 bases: TGTGCCAGCAGTGCTTTGGGCCCCCGCCAAGGAGAAAAACTGTTTTTT. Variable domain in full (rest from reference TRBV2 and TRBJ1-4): EPEVTQTPSHQVTQMGQEVILRCVPISNHLYFYWYRQILGQKVEFLVSFYNNEISEKSEIFDDQFSVERPDGSNFTLKIRSTKLEDSAMYFCASSALGPRQGEKLFFGSGTQLSVL.

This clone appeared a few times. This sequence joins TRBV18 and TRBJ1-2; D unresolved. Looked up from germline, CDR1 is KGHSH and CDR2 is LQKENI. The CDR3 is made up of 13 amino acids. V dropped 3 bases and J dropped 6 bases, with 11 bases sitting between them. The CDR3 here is CASSPAQLDGYTF. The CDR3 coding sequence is TGTGCCAGCTCACCGGCCCAGTTAGATGGCTACACCTTC. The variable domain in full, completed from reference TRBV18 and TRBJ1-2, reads NAGVMQNPRHLVRRRGQEARLRCSPMKGHSHVYWYRQLPEEGLKFMVYLQKENIIDESGMPKERFSAEFPKEGPSILRIQQVVRGDSAAYFCASSPAQLDGYTFGSGTRLTVV.

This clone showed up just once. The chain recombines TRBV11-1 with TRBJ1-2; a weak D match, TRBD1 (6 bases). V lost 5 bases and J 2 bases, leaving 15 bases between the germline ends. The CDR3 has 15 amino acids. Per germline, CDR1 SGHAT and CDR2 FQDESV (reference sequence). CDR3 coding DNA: TGTGCCAGCAGCCCCGGCGCGGGGGCGAACTATGGCTACACCTTC. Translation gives CASSPGAGANYGYTF.